The rows below give T cell receptor beta chains drawn from one sample of a study of response to subunit inactivated influenza vaccine. TCRdb reanalysed the RT-PCR reads using MiXCR and keeps one entry per CDR3 protein. The sample consists of about 540,000 distinct CDR3 sequences, roughly 23% of them appearing once. The same data also contributed to another study, on T cells expressing NK-cell markers.

The specimen comprised CD4+ T cells sorted from PBMCs, sampled less than 13 days after vaccination. All receptors derive from a man aged 45-65 years who received an inactivated influenza vaccine. Both conserved end residues are part of each CDR3. A D gene is named only where the DNA matches it firmly. Size is omitted from some rows. Given values are once, few, many or a class for expanded clones.

V	size	D	J	CDR3	DNA
TRBV5-6	few	NA	TRBJ1-1	CASSLTTTTGIGTEAFF	TGTGCCAGCAGCTTGACTACGACCACAGGGATTGGGACTGAAGCTTTCTTT
TRBV20-1	NA	NA	TRBJ2-5	CSARKDIQETQYF	TGCAGTGCTAGAAAGGACATTCAAGAGACCCAGTACTTC
TRBV30	NA	NA	TRBJ1-4	CAWSVGRTVNEKLFF	TGTGCCTGGAGTGTGGGGAGAACTGTTAATGAAAAACTGTTTTTT
TRBV5-1	NA	TRBD2	TRBJ2-3	CASKVSLAGMADTQYF	TGCGCCAGCAAGGTCTCCCTAGCGGGGATGGCAGATACGCAGTATTTT
TRBV30	NA	NA	TRBJ2-1	CAWSGQYLSSYNEQFF	TGTGCCTGGAGTGGACAGTATTTGAGCTCCTACAATGAGCAGTTCTTC
TRBV7-2	NA	NA	TRBJ2-3	CASSSYLTDTQYF	TGTGCCAGCAGCTCCTACCTCACAGATACGCAGTATTTT
TRBV12-3/TRBV12-4	NA	NA	TRBJ1-5	CASVPGLNSNQPQHF	TGTGCCAGCGTACCGGGACTCAATAGCAATCAGCCCCAGCATTTT
TRBV28	many	NA	TRBJ2-3	CASSLTRGTQYF	TGTGCCAGCAGTCTCACCCGAGGTACGCAGTATTTT
TRBV7-9	NA	TRBD1	TRBJ2-7	CASSLSTGQGQYF	TGTGCCAGCAGCTTGTCGACAGGGCAGGGGCAGTACTTC
TRBV5-1	few	NA	TRBJ2-5	CASSLVTGRETQYF	TGCGCCAGCAGCTTGGTGACAGGGAGGGAGACCCAGTACTTC
TRBV7-8	NA	NA	TRBJ2-2	CASSLTTFFGNTGELFF	TGTGCCAGCAGCTTAACCACTTTCTTCGGGAACACCGGGGAGCTGTTTTTT
TRBV12-3/TRBV12-4	few	NA	TRBJ2-4	CASSLGELNIQYF	TGTGCCAGCAGTTTAGGGGAGCTCAACATTCAGTACTTC
TRBV20-1	NA	NA	TRBJ2-3	CSSGRGLSTDTQYF	TGCAGTTCCGGGCGGGGTCTTAGCACAGATACGCAGTATTTT
TRBV6-2/TRBV6-3	once	NA	TRBJ2-7	CASSNRRYEQYF	TGTGCCAGCAGTAACCGGCGTTACGAGCAGTACTTC
TRBV7-6	many	NA	TRBJ2-1	CASSLNYGTLQFF	TGTGCCAGCAGCTTGAACTACGGGACTTTGCAGTTCTTC